This TCR beta chain was identified in a study of cytomegalovirus exposure and HLA in healthy donors. After removal of 1 base from V and 2 bases from J, the junction contained 4 bases not matched to a gene. This CDR3 is built from 16 residues. Germline CDR1 reads LGHNA; CDR2 reads YNFKEQ. Assay: immunoSEQ multiplex PCR; the TCRdb copy retains only in-frame clones and omits some. The data show some 150,000 clones, roughly 86% seen once. The specimen was PBMCs. The chain recombines TRBV4-2 with TRBJ2-3, with 9 nucleotides matching TRBD2. The receptor's source is a young man in good health and CMV-seropositive. CDR3 loop: CASSQVGGRATDTQYF. Written as DNA, the CDR3 is TGTGCCAGCAGCCAAGTGGGCGGGAGGGCCACAGATACGCAGTATTTT.